This T cell receptor beta chain was retrieved from a study of blood T cell repertoires in COVID-19. About the study: Sources were T cells, B-cell-depleted T cells, or PBMCs; the material itself was cDNA or gDNA.

The V segment lost 6 bases and the J segment 3 bases; nucleotides outside the gene matches: 7. Germline CDR1 is MDHEN and CDR2 is SYDVKM. The CDR3 is made up of 15 amino acids. Clones were sequenced by immunoSEQ multiplex PCR, and TCRdb holds only the in-frame ones, with some missing. The repertoire holds about 280,000 clones, with roughly 89% as singletons. The TCR originated in a man between 50 and 59 years old with acute or convalescent COVID-19. Sequenced input: peripheral blood. The chain has TRBV28 and TRBJ2-7; 11 bases are shared with TRBD1. CDR3 DNA sequence: TGTGCCAGCAGACCGTTAGGGACAGGGGGCTACGAGCAGTACTTC. It translates to CASRPLGTGGYEQYF.